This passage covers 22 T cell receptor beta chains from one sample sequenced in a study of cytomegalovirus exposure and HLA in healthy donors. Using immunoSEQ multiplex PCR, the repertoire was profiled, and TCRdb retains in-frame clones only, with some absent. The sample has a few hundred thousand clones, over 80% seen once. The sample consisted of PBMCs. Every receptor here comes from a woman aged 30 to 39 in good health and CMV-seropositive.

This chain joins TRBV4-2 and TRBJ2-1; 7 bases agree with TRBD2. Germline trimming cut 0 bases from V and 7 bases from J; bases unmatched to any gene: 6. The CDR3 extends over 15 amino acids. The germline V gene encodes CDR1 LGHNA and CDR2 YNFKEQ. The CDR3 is CASSQEAGVLNEQFF. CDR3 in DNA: TGTGCCAGCAGCCAAGAGGCGGGAGTGTTAAATGAGCAGTTCTTC.

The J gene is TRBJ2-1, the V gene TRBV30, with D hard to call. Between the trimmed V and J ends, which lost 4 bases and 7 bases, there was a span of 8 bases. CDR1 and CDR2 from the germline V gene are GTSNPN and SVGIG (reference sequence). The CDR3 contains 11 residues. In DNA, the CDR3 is TGTGCCTGGAATGACGATAATGAGCAGTTCTTC. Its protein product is CAWNDDNEQFF.

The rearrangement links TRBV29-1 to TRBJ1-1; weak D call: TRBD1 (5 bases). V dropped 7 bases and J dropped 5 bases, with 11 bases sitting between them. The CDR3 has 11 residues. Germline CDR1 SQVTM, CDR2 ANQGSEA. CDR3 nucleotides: TGCAGCGCGGACACTCTGACTGAAGCTTTCTTT. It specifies CSADTLTEAFF. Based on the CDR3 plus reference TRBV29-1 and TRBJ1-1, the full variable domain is SAVISQKPSRDICQRGTSLTIQCQVDSQVTMMFWYRQQPGQSLTLIATANQGSEATYESGFVIDKFPISRPNLTFSTLTVSNMSPEDSSIYLCSADTLTEAFFGQGTRLTVV.

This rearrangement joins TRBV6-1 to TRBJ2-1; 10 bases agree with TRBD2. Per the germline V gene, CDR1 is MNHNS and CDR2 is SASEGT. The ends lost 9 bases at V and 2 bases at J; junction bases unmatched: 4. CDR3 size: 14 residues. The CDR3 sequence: CASLLAGTYNEQFF. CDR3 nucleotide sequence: TGTGCCAGTTTACTAGCGGGAACCTACAATGAGCAGTTCTTC.

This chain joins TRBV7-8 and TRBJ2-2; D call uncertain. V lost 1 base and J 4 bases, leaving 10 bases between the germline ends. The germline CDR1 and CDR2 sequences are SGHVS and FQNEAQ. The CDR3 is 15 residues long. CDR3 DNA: TGTGCCAGCAGCTTAGAGGGATCGGCCACCGGGGAGCTGTTTTTT. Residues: CASSLEGSATGELFF.

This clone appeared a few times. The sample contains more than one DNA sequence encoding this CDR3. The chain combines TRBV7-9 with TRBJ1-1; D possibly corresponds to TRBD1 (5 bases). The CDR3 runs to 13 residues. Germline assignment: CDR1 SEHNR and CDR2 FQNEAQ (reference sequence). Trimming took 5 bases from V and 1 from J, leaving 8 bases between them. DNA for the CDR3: TGTGCCAGCAGCCTAACAGGGAACACTGAAGCTTTCTTT. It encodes CASSLTGNTEAFF.

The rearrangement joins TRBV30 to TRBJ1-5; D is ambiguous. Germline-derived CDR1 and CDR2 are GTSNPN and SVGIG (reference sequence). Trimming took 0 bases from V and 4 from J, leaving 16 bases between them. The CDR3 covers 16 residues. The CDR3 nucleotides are TGTGCCTGGAGTGTACTAGCCTTTGGTGGGAATCAGCCCCAGCATTTT. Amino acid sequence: CAWSVLAFGGNQPQHF.

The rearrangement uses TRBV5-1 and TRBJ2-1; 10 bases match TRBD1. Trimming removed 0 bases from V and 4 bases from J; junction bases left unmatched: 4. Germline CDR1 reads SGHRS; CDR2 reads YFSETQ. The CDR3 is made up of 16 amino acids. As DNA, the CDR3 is TGCGCCAGCAGCTTGGGTCGGGACAGGGGATACAATGAGCAGTTCTTC. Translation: CASSLGRDRGYNEQFF. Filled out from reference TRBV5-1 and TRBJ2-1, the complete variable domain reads KAGVTQTPRYLIKTRGQQVTLSCSPISGHRSVSWYQQTPGQGLQFLFEYFSETQRNKGNFPGRFSGRQFSNSRSEMNVSTLELGDSALYLCASSLGRDRGYNEQFFGPGTRLTVL.

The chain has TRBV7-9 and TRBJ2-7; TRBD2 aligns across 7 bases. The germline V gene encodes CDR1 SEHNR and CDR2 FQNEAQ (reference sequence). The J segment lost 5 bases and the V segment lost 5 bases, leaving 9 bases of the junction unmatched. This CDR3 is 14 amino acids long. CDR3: CASSINGLDDEQYF. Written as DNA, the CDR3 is TGTGCCAGCAGCATCAACGGACTAGATGACGAGCAGTACTTC.

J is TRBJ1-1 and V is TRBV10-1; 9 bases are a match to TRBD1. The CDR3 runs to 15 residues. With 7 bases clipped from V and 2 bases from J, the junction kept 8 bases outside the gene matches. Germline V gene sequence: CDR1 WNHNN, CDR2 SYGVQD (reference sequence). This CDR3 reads CASNQGQGDNTEAFF. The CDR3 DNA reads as TGCGCCAGCAACCAGGGACAGGGAGATAACACTGAAGCTTTCTTT.

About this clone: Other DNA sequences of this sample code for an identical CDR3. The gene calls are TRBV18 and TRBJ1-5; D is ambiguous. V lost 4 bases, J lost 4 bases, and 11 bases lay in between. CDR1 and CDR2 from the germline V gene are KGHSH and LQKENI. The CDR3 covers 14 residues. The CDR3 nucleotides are TGTGCCAGCTCACAGGACGGCGGGAATCAGCCCCAGCATTTT. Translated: CASSQDGGNQPQHF.

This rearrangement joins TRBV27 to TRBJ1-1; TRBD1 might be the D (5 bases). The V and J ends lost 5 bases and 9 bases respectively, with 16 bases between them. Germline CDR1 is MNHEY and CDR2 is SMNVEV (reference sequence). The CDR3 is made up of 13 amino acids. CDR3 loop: CASSPGTRGKAFF. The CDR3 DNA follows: TGTGCCAGCAGTCCAGGGACCCGCGGGAAAGCTTTCTTT.

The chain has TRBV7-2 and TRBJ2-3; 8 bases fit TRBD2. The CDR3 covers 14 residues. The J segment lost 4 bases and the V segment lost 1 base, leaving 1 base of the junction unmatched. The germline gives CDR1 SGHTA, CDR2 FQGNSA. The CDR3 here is CASSLGAGADTQYF. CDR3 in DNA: TGTGCCAGCAGCTTAGGAGCGGGAGCAGATACGCAGTATTTT.

CDR3 bases: TGCGCCAGCAGCTCTGGACGGACCGCAACTAATGAAAAACTGTTTTTT. Translation: CASSSGRTATNEKLFF. The rearrangement links TRBV5-1 to TRBJ1-4, with unresolved D. The CDR3 covers 16 residues. The V and J ends lost 3 bases and 0 bases respectively, with 12 bases between them. Germline CDR1 reads SGHRS; CDR2 reads YFSETQ.

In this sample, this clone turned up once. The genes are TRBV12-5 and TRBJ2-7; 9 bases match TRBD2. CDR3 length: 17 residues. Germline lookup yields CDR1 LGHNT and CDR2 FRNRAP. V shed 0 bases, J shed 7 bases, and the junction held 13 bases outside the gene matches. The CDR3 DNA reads TGTGCTAGTGGTTTGGTGCAGCGGGAGGAGCCCTACGGGGAGCAGTACTTC. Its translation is CASGLVQREEPYGEQYF.

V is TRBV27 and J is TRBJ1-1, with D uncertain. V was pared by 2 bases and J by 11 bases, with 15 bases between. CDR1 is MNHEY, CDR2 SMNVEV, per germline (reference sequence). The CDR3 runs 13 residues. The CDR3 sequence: CASSLVGKTAAFF. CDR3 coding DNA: TGTGCCAGCAGTTTAGTGGGGAAAACAGCCGCTTTCTTT.

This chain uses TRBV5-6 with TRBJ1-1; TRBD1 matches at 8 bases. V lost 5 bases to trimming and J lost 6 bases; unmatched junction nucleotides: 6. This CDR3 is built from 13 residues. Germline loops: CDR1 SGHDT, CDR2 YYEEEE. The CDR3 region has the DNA TGTGCCAGCAGGCAGGGGGCTCTTGCTGAAGCTTTCTTT. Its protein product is CASRQGALAEAFF.

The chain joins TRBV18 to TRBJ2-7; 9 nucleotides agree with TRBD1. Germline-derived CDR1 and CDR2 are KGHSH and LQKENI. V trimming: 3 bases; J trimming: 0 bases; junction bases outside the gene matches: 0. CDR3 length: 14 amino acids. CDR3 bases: TGTGCCAGCTCACCGGACAGGGGCTCCTACGAGCAGTACTTC. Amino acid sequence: CASSPDRGSYEQYF. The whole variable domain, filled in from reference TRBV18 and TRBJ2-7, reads NAGVMQNPRHLVRRRGQEARLRCSPMKGHSHVYWYRQLPEEGLKFMVYLQKENIIDESGMPKERFSAEFPKEGPSILRIQQVVRGDSAAYFCASSPDRGSYEQYFGPGTRLTVT.

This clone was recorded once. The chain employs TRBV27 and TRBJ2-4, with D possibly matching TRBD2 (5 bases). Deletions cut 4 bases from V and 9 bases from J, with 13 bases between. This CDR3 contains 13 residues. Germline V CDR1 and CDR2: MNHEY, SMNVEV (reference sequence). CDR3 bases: TGTGCCAGCAGTTCTAGTGGGAGCCTCATTCAGTACTTC. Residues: CASSSSGSLIQYF.

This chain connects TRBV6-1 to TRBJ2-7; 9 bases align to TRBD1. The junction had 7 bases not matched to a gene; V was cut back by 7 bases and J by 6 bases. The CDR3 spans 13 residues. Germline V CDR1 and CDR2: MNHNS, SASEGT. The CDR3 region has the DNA TGTGCCAGCACCCTGGACAGGGGAGGCGAGCAGTACTTC. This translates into CASTLDRGGEQYF.

CDR3 bases: TGTGCCAGCAGTCGCGCGGAACAGGCCGGGCAGTTCTTC. Amino acids: CASSRAEQAGQFF. The chain links TRBV2 to TRBJ2-1, with D possibly TRBD1 on 5 matching bases. The CDR3 covers 13 residues. Germline V gene lookup returns CDR1 SNHLY and CDR2 FYNNEI. V was clipped by 5 bases and J by 12 bases, with 17 bases between them.

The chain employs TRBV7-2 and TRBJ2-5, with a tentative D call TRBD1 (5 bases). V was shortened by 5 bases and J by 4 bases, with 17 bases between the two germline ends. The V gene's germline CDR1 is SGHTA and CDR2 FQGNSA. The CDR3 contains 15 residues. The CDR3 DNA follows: TGTGCCAGCAGCACGTTAGGGGCAGGGCCAGAGACCCAGTACTTC. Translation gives CASSTLGAGPETQYF.